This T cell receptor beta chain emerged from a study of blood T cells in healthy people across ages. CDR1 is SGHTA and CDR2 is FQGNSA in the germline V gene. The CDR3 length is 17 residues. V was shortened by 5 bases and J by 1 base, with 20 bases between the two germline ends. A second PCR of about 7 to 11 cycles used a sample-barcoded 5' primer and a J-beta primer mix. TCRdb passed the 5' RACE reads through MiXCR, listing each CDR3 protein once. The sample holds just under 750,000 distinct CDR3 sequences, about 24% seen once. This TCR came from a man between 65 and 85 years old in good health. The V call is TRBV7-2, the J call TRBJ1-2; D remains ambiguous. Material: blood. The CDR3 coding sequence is TGTGCCAGCAGCCCCTTGGTTAGTTTGGGCTTTAACTATGGCTACACCTTC. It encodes CASSPLVSLGFNYGYTF. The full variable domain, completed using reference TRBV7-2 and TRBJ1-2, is GAGVSQSPSNKVTEKGKDVELRCDPISGHTALYWYRQSLGQGLEFLIYFQGNSAPDKSGLPSDRFSAERTGGSVSTLTIQRTQQEDSAVYLCASSPLVSLGFNYGYTFGSGTRLTVV.